This passage covers 14 T cell receptor beta chains from one sample sequenced in a study of shared clonotypes between healthy human individuals. The assay was immunoSEQ multiplex PCR, and TCRdb's table has in-frame clones only and misses some. The table includes hundreds of thousands of clones, about 95% detected once. CD45RO-negative CD8 cells positively selected for CCR7 made up the naive population, which excluded terminally differentiated effector memory CD45RA+ cells. Sequenced input: naive CD8+ T cells sorted from blood. The receptors here all came from a young woman in good health.

The chain's CDR3 is CASSLEGTGDEQYF. CDR3 nucleotide sequence: TGTGCCAGCAGCTTGGAAGGGACAGGGGACGAGCAGTACTTC. The V call is TRBV5-4, the J call TRBJ2-7, with 10 nucleotides matching TRBD1. The CDR3 runs to 14 residues. Germline loops: CDR1 SGHNT, CDR2 YYREEE (reference sequence). After removal of 0 bases from V and 5 bases from J, the junction contained 2 bases not matched to a gene.

This clone occurred once. This chain uses TRBV28 with TRBJ1-2; the D is unclear. V lost 7 bases and J lost 8, with 8 bases in between. The CDR3 sequence is 10 residues long. Germline values: CDR1 MDHEN, CDR2 SYDVKM. CDR3 bases: TGTGCCAGCAAAGCCTTAGGCTACACCTTC. Its protein product is CASKALGYTF.

This sequence joins TRBV28 and TRBJ2-7; D ambiguous. Per germline, CDR1 MDHEN and CDR2 SYDVKM. The CDR3 is 14 residues long. With 6 bases removed from V and 7 bases from J, the gap between germline ends came to 19 bases. This CDR3 is CASRKQPSYREQYF. The CDR3 DNA is TGTGCCAGCAGGAAACAACCAAGCTACCGGGAGCAGTACTTC.

The rearrangement joins TRBV19 to TRBJ2-1, with TRBD2 matching over 9 bases. The CDR3 covers 18 residues. The J segment lost 5 bases and the V segment lost 0 bases, leaving 11 bases of the junction unmatched. Per germline, CDR1 LNHDA and CDR2 SQIVND (reference sequence). CDR3 protein: CASSIDRLAGNINNEQFF. CDR3 nucleotide sequence: TGTGCCAGTAGTATAGATCGGCTAGCGGGGAACATAAACAATGAGCAGTTCTTC.

This clone was seen a single time. The chain has TRBV2 and TRBJ1-4; 9 positions agree with TRBD1. The CDR3 has 15 residues. Losses at the gene ends were 5 bases for V and 7 bases for J; bases not matched to a gene: 8. Germline assignment: CDR1 SNHLY and CDR2 FYNNEI. The CDR3 DNA reads TGTGCCAGCAGTCAAAACAGGGGGCGCTTTGAAAAACTGTTTTTT. Its translation is CASSQNRGRFEKLFF.

The rearrangement uses TRBV19 and TRBJ2-7, with a weak D call TRBD2 (5 bases). The germline CDR1 and CDR2 sequences are LNHDA and SQIVND (reference sequence). Trimming cost V 0 bases and J 6 bases, with 15 bases left between them. This CDR3 is built from 15 residues. This CDR3 reads CASSIDPPGNGEQYF. In DNA, the CDR3 is TGTGCCAGTAGTATAGACCCACCGGGGAATGGCGAGCAGTACTTC.

The chain has TRBV2 and TRBJ1-5; D not resolved. The germline CDR1 and CDR2 sequences are SNHLY and FYNNEI. Trimming cost V 6 bases and J 0 bases, with 12 bases left between them. This CDR3 contains 15 residues. CDR3: CASSGGEHSNQPQHF. Written as DNA, the CDR3 is TGTGCCAGCAGCGGAGGCGAGCATAGCAATCAGCCCCAGCATTTT.

The chain couples TRBV28 to TRBJ2-1; D may be TRBD2 (5 bases). Per germline, CDR1 MDHEN and CDR2 SYDVKM. The length of the CDR3 is 13 residues. Trimming removed 5 bases from V and 5 bases from J, with 10 bases in between. CDR3 amino acids: CASSRGSHNEQFF. The DNA for the CDR3 is TGTGCCAGCAGTCGAGGGAGCCACAATGAGCAGTTCTTC.

This chain links TRBV27 with TRBJ2-7; D may be TRBD1 (7 bases). CDR3 length: 16 amino acids. Germline V gene lookup returns CDR1 MNHEY and CDR2 SMNVEV (reference sequence). V dropped 2 bases and J dropped 3 bases, with 17 bases sitting between them. In DNA, the CDR3 is TGTGCCAGCAGTTTAAGTGCGGGGACAGTTGACTACGAGCAGTACTTC. Translation gives CASSLSAGTVDYEQYF.

The rearrangement uses TRBV25-1 and TRBJ2-1; D call uncertain. Trimming took off 1 base at V and 8 bases at J, with 3 bases between the two ends. The CDR3 consists of 11 residues. The germline V gene encodes CDR1 MGHDK and CDR2 SYGVNS. The CDR3 spells CASSEFDEQFF. In DNA, the CDR3 is TGTGCCAGCAGTGAATTCGATGAGCAGTTCTTC. The full variable domain, in which reference TRBV25-1 and TRBJ2-1 provide the parts outside the CDR3, is EADIYQTPRYLVIGTGKKITLECSQTMGHDKMYWYQQDPGMELHLIHYSYGVNSTEKGDLSSESTVSRIRTEHFPLTLESARPSHTSQYLCASSEFDEQFFGPGTRLTVL.

The rearrangement uses TRBV28 and TRBJ1-2, with a tentative D call TRBD1 (6 bases). V gave up 2 bases and J gave up 6 bases, with 16 bases separating them. The CDR3 is 15 residues long. Germline V gives CDR1 MDHEN, CDR2 SYDVKM. The CDR3: CASSLRWGHFDGYTF. The CDR3 bases are TGTGCCAGCAGTTTACGGTGGGGGCACTTTGATGGCTACACCTTC.

The rearrangement links TRBV28 to TRBJ1-2; a possible D gene is TRBD1 (6 bases). This CDR3 has 15 amino acids. V lost 5 bases and J lost 4, with 17 bases in between. CDR1 is MDHEN, CDR2 SYDVKM, per germline. The CDR3 DNA is TGTGCCAGCAGTCCCACCATGGACAGTTCCTATGGCTACACCTTC. This codes for CASSPTMDSSYGYTF.

V and J are TRBV10-3 and TRBJ1-5; the D gene is possibly TRBD1 (6 bases). V shed 0 bases and J shed 6 bases, with 12 bases lying between them. This CDR3 contains 15 residues. From germline, CDR1 is ENHRY and CDR2 SYGVKD. The CDR3 reads CAISESTTDSQPQHF. The CDR3 DNA sequence: TGTGCCATCAGTGAGTCTACAACGGACAGTCAGCCCCAGCATTTT.

Remarks on this clone: Within the sample, other DNA sequences also encode this same CDR3. The chain links TRBV30 to TRBJ2-2; no definite D call. The V gene lost 2 bases and the J gene lost 5 bases, with 6 bases spanning the gap. This CDR3 comprises 12 residues. Per germline, CDR1 GTSNPN and CDR2 SVGIG (reference sequence). The CDR3 region is CAWSLGTGELFF. CDR3 nucleotides: TGTGCCTGGAGTCTCGGAACCGGGGAGCTGTTTTTT.